A single T cell receptor beta chain is shown here with its context. This sample was taken from a study of control samples from healthy donors and cancer patients. The CDR3 loop spans 14 amino acids. From germline, CDR1 is SEHNR and CDR2 FQNEAQ (reference sequence). V was cut by 5 bases and J by 2 bases, with 12 bases left in between. Sequenced by immunoSEQ multiplex PCR; TCRdb stores in-frame clones only, minus some. The sample carries some 20,000 clones, more than 75% recorded once. V usage is TRBV7-9 and J usage is TRBJ1-2; D might be TRBD1 (6 bases). Sequencing input: PBMCs. This receptor was obtained from a woman between 55 and 75 years old with head and neck cancer. CDR3 in amino acids: CASSGNRENYGYTF. CDR3 nucleotides: TGTGCCAGCAGCGGCAACAGGGAAAACTATGGCTACACCTTC.